These 16 T cell receptor beta chains were sequenced from one sample in a study of sequential checkpoint blockade in melanoma. TCRdb keeps only in-frame clones here, not all; method: immunoSEQ multiplex PCR. The sample shows about 2,200 clones, around 23% of them seen only once. Treatment defined: randomized to nivolumab then ipilimumab (arm A) or the reverse (arm B). Source: tumor tissue (inferred from file names), taken from a patient given nivolumab and ipilimumab in sequence. The source is a human donor with melanoma.

The CDR3 DNA is TGTGCCAGTAGGGGGACAGGGGGTGAAGCTTTCTTT. Translated, it gives CASRGTGGEAFF. The chain has TRBV19 and TRBJ1-1; 11 nucleotides agree with TRBD1. The germline CDR1 and CDR2 sequences are LNHDA and SQIVND (reference sequence). The CDR3 runs 12 residues. V shed 6 bases and J 7 bases; nucleotides not matched to a gene: 1. Using reference TRBV19 and TRBJ1-1 for the parts outside the CDR3, the full variable domain is DGGITQSPKYLFRKEGQNVTLSCEQNLNHDAMYWYRQDPGQGLRLIYYSQIVNDFQKGDIAEGYSVSREKKESFPLTVTSAQKNPTAFYLCASRGTGGEAFFGQGTRLTVV.

Here the CDR3 DNA reads TGTGCCAGCAGCTCCGGACTAGGCAATGAGCAGTTCTTC. Translation gives CASSSGLGNEQFF. The V call is TRBV7-4, the J call TRBJ2-1, with TRBD2 identical over 7 bases. The CDR3 consists of 13 residues. J lost 6 bases, V lost 4 bases, and 3 bases had no gene match. The germline CDR1 and CDR2 sequences are SGHVT and SQSDAQ.

This clone was detected only a few times. The chain recombines TRBV15 with TRBJ1-2, with D perhaps matching TRBD1 (6 bases). The CDR3 runs to 14 residues. The germline CDR1 and CDR2 sequences are LNHNV and YYDKDF (reference sequence). V lost 7 bases, J lost 10 bases, and 22 bases lay in between. The CDR3 DNA reads TGTGCCACCACCCGAGGGACACCATCAGTAGACTACACCTTC. It translates to CATTRGTPSVDYTF.

V gene TRBV5-1 combines with J gene TRBJ1-5, with D possibly TRBD1 on 5 matching bases. CDR1 is SGHRS and CDR2 is YFSETQ in the germline V gene. The CDR3 sequence is 14 residues long. V was trimmed by 4 bases and J by 6 bases, leaving 14 bases between them. The CDR3 spells CASSQDGGSQPQHF. The DNA of the CDR3 is TGCGCCAGCAGCCAGGACGGGGGGAGTCAGCCCCAGCATTTT.

By proportion, this clone is medium-sized. The V call is TRBV11-3, the J call TRBJ2-7, with a tentative D call TRBD2 (6 bases). This CDR3 is built from 14 residues. Germline V gene lookup returns CDR1 SGHNT and CDR2 YENEEA. V lost 0 bases, J lost 6 bases, and 12 bases lay in between. CDR3 DNA: TGTGCCAGCAGCTTAGACCCGGGACTGTCCGAGCAGTACTTC. Residues: CASSLDPGLSEQYF. The full variable domain, completed using reference TRBV11-3 and TRBJ2-7, is EAGVVQSPRYKIIEKKQPVAFWCNPISGHNTLYWYLQNLGQGPELLIRYENEEAVDDSQLPKDRFSAERLKGVDSTLKIQPAELGDSAVYLCASSLDPGLSEQYFGPGTRLTVT.

The chain combines TRBV11-3 with TRBJ2-5; no clear D gene. Germline loops: CDR1 SGHNT, CDR2 YENEEA. V was pared by 4 bases and J by 1 base, with 13 bases between. The CDR3 runs 15 residues. In DNA, the CDR3 is TGTGCCAGCAGCTCTACGGGCAGCCCCCAAGAGACCCAGTACTTC. Translated: CASSSTGSPQETQYF.

The chain has TRBV12-5 and TRBJ2-1; TRBD2 matches 8 bases. Germline V lookup: CDR1 LGHNT, CDR2 FRNRAP. The CDR3 spans 13 residues. CDR3 nucleotides: TGTGCCAGCAACCGGGAGGGTTCCAATGAGCAGTTCTTC. Translated: CASNREGSNEQFF.

The chain uses TRBV29-1 and TRBJ2-1; 10 nucleotides align to TRBD2. The CDR3 is 14 amino acids. Trimming cost V 7 bases and J 7 bases; bases outside gene matches: 10. CDR1 SQVTM and CDR2 ANQGSEA come from the germline V gene. Here the CDR3 DNA reads TGCAGCGCCGCAGCGGGAGGGCCGGTAAATGAGCAGTTCTTC. The encoded protein is CSAAAGGPVNEQFF.

This rearrangement joins TRBV5-1 to TRBJ2-7, with 7 bases aligning to TRBD2. The CDR3 loop spans 14 amino acids. CDR1 and CDR2 from the germline V gene are SGHRS and YFSETQ. Trimming cost V 4 bases and J 0 bases; bases outside gene matches: 4. The CDR3: CASSPGTTSYEQYF. CDR3 in DNA: TGCGCCAGCAGCCCCGGGACTACCTCCTACGAGCAGTACTTC.

The genes are TRBV28 and TRBJ2-2; D is perhaps TRBD2 (6 bases). The CDR3 extends over 13 amino acids. Trimming pared 10 bases from V and 4 bases from J, leaving 13 bases between. Germline CDR1 and CDR2: MDHEN and SYDVKM. The CDR3 protein is CATNGGSTGELFF. CDR3 DNA sequence: TGTGCCACCAATGGGGGGAGCACCGGGGAGCTGTTTTTT.

This clone ranks as medium-sized. The chain's CDR3 is CASSSAGVPYGYTF. The CDR3 DNA is TGTGCCAGCAGCTCGGCGGGAGTCCCCTATGGCTACACCTTC. The V call is TRBV11-3, the J call TRBJ1-2; no clear D gene. Trimming took 4 bases from V and 4 from J, leaving 13 bases between them. In germline, CDR1 is SGHNT, CDR2 YENEEA. The CDR3 runs to 14 residues.

This clone was picked up a small number of times. V usage is TRBV6-8 and J usage is TRBJ2-2; the D is unclear. CDR3 length equals 14 residues. V was shortened by 5 bases and J by 3 bases, with 10 bases between the two germline ends. Germline CDR1 MNHGY, CDR2 SAAAGT. The CDR3 DNA reads as TGTGCCAGCAGTCCCGGCGCGGACACCGGGGAGCTGTTTTTT. Protein: CASSPGADTGELFF.

The gene calls are TRBV16 and TRBJ1-4; 8 bases agree with TRBD1. From germline, CDR1 is KGHSY and CDR2 FQNENV. The J segment lost 3 bases and the V segment lost 2 bases, leaving 5 bases of the junction unmatched. The CDR3 length is 16 residues. Here the CDR3 reads CASSQPDRAPNEKLFF. In DNA, the CDR3 is TGTGCCAGCAGCCAACCGGACAGGGCACCTAATGAAAAACTGTTTTTT.

By share, this clone ranks as medium-sized. The chain is built from TRBV12-2 and TRBJ2-2; no DNA check was done on the table's D call, TRBD1. TRBV12-2 is deemed a pseudogene. This CDR3 comprises 15 residues. This chain's CDR3 is CASPRTGTNTGELFF. CDR3 DNA: TGTGCCAGTCCGCGGACAGGGACGAACACCGGGGAGCTGTTTTTT.

The V gene is TRBV28, the J gene TRBJ2-7, with TRBD1 identical over 9 bases. This CDR3 region has 15 residues. Germline CDR1 and CDR2: MDHEN and SYDVKM. Trimming cost V 5 bases and J 2 bases; bases outside gene matches: 7. DNA for the CDR3: TGTGCCAGCAGTCCCAGGGGGACAGGGCCCTACGAGCAGTACTTC. This encodes CASSPRGTGPYEQYF.

This clone was found a few times. The gene calls are TRBV6-8 and TRBJ2-1; 11 bases agree with TRBD1. This CDR3 has 16 amino acids. J was trimmed by 6 bases and V by 6 bases; bases with no gene match: 10. Germline V gives CDR1 MNHGY, CDR2 SAAAGT. The CDR3 nucleotides are TGTGCCAGCAGGCGGGCCCGGACAGGGGGCTTCAATGAGCAGTTCTTC. It specifies CASRRARTGGFNEQFF.